This TCR beta chain was sequenced for a study of T cell clonality in common variable immunodeficiency (dated by TCRdb to the mid-2010s). As regards this clone: The antigen it binds to is not known. The read is 3 residues too short to cover the CDR3 end, so that end is filled in from the germline J gene.

V has 4 bases trimmed and J has 2 bases trimmed; junction bases matching no gene number 0. The germline V gene provides CDR1 SGHRS and CDR2 YFSETQ. Measured from the cysteine to the phenylalanine, the CDR3 is 14 residues long. Only the CDR3 bases that were read are kept: 33 of them, in frame from base 1. Overall study results and their limits: It was noted by the authors that sequencing of the repertoires of T cell subpopulations would be needed to clarify the cause of the increased clonality in CVID. Correlations between repertoire features and clinical complications were limited by patient heterogeneity within the CVID cohort. Although equal DNA input was used, an average of about 81,820 unique sequences per sample was obtained for controls, compared with approximately 30,000 for CVID samples. TCRbeta clonality was higher in CVID subjects than in healthy controls (t-test p = 0.018), and the increase was most characteristic of about a third of subjects. CVID subjects shared fewer TCRbeta clones with each other than healthy controls did (p < 0.0001). Fewer deletions and N-nucleotide insertions were reportedly observed in CVID TCRbeta sequences, and highly modified clones with 13 or more V deletions were reportedly absent from CVID TCRbeta sequences.

For sequencing, equivalent amounts of genomic DNA were input from CVID and control samples. For every sample, a 60 bp segment covering the rearranged TCRbeta CDR3 region was amplified and then sequenced. The immunoSEQ assay, a bias-corrected multiplex PCR with high-throughput sequencing, was employed for TCRbeta amplification. Under the source paper's analysis protocol: Every unique nucleotide sequence was considered a clone and was annotated with V, D and J genes, copy number and frequency. Sequences were labeled productive if in frame, and non-productive if out of frame or containing stop codons. As previously described, Shannon's entropy was used to calculate clonality. Mean CDR3 Kyte-Doolittle hydropathy was derived from the predicted amino acid sequences of productive clones. Using the R hclust function, scaled V gene usage was clustered hierarchically with Manhattan distance and complete linkage. Sharing of clones by CDR3 amino acid sequence was evaluated by resampling 12 repertoires per group over 100 rounds. The repertoires were searched for 70 published EBV-specific and roughly 240 published CMV-specific TCRbeta sequences. Analysis left out a couple of CVID samples that produced under 10,000 sequences, so 35 to 50 CVID repertoires remained. TCRdb limited this immuneACCESS table to in-frame rearrangements with V and J called. A share of clones is missing; checked studies link under half to unresolved V genes, and the rest is unexplained. V and J calls and clone size are those listed in that table; D and trimming were worked out from the DNA. The sample records under 35,000 clones, none occurring a single time. The ten largest make up about 5% of the sample.

Standard criteria were used to diagnose CVID, namely serum IgG, IgA and/or IgM reduced below the normal range together with specific antibody deficiency. A total of 45 or so subjects (roughly 15 female and roughly 30 male; age range about 9 to 65 years, mean age roughly 40) were included in the CVID group. Both CVID patients and healthy controls were predominantly of Caucasian heritage. At the time of study participation, every CVID subject had been on replacement immunoglobulin therapy for at least one year. No CVID subject was ill or taking immunomodulatory or immunosuppressive medication when blood was collected. From each donor, 5 to 8 ml of heparinized peripheral whole blood was collected. Genomic DNA from adults with common variable immune deficiency (CVID) and from healthy adult controls was used for sequencing of TCRbeta CDR3 repertoires. Diluted blood was density-centrifuged over Hypaque 1077 or Ficoll-Paque to isolate peripheral blood mononuclear cells. Unsorted mononuclear cells served as the source of genomic DNA, which was extracted either by Qiagen column purification or by a centrifugation-based method.

Sample: peripheral blood mononuclear cells. The chain was built from TRBV5-1 and TRBJ2-3, with 11 bases in between that match TRBD1. The sequence came from a human donor with common variable immunodeficiency. The CDR3 bases that were read are TGCGCCAGCAGCGGACAGGGGGCCACAGATACG. The encoded protein is CASSGQGATDT. The entire CDR3 is CASSGQGATDTQYF.